This is a list of T cell receptor beta chains from one sample in a study of blood T cell repertoires in COVID-19. Method: immunoSEQ multiplex PCR; TCRdb's copy keeps in-frame clones and lacks some. This sample carries more than 8,500 clones, roughly 80% of them seen once, and the ten largest clones take roughly 7.4%. Sequencing was done on a sample of peripheral blood. The receptors originated from a man between 65 and 85 years old with active COVID-19. Each CDR3 is given with its conserved first and last residue. A D gene is named only where the DNA matches it firmly. Part of the rows lack a size; the others show once, few, many or a class for expanded clones.

TRBJ2-7 | - | TRBV6-1 | - | CASSEATGLNIGGSYEQYF | TGTGCCAGCAGTGAAGCCACAGGTCTCAACATCGGGGGCTCCTACGAGCAGTACTTC
TRBJ1-5 | - | TRBV7-9 | few | CASSLQGNQPQHF | TGTGCCAGCAGCTTGCAGGGCAATCAGCCCCAGCATTTT
TRBJ2-1 | TRBD2 | TRBV5-1 | - | CASSSGLAEGNEQFF | TGCGCCAGCAGCTCGGGACTAGCGGAGGGCAATGAGCAGTTCTTC
TRBJ2-5 | TRBD2 | TRBV19 | - | CASSIDRASGQETQYF | TGTGCCAGTAGTATAGATCGGGCTAGCGGACAAGAGACCCAGTACTTC
TRBJ2-5 | - | TRBV24-1 | once | CATSDRTSEMGETQYF | TGTGCCACCAGTGATCGAACTAGTGAGATGGGAGAGACCCAGTACTTC
TRBJ2-2 | TRBD2 | TRBV9 | - | CASSVDGTSKIGELFF | TGTGCCAGCAGCGTAGATGGGACTAGCAAAATCGGGGAGCTGTTTTTT
TRBJ2-5 | - | TRBV5-1 | - | CASSWDSQETQYF | TGCGCCAGCAGTTGGGACTCCCAGGAGACCCAGTACTTC
TRBJ1-4 | - | TRBV6-5 | - | CASSPGRTTNEKLFF | TGTGCCAGCAGCCCAGGACGGACTACTAATGAAAAACTGTTTTTT
TRBJ2-5 | TRBD1 | TRBV9 | - | CASSVAGTGDIQYF | TGTGCCAGCAGCGTAGCAGGGACAGGGGATATCCAGTACTTC
TRBJ1-2 | - | TRBV21-1 | - | CASSKVAENYGYTF | TGTGCCAGCAGCAAGGTGGCGGAGAACTATGGCTACACCTTC
TRBJ2-1 | - | TRBV5-7 | - | CASSPQGLAPGNEQFF | TGTGCCAGCAGCCCCCAAGGGCTAGCGCCTGGCAATGAGCAGTTCTTC
TRBJ2-3 | TRBD2 | TRBV7-2 | once | CASRTSGRASDTQYF | TGTGCCAGCCGGACTAGCGGGAGGGCCTCAGATACGCAGTATTTT
TRBJ1-2 | TRBD1 | TRBV24-1 | - | CATSPRQGSYGYTF | TGTGCCACCAGTCCCCGACAGGGGAGCTATGGCTACACCTTC
TRBJ2-1 | TRBD1 | TRBV2 | - | CASSSGQGGDEQFF | TGTGCCAGCTCTTCGGGACAGGGTGGGGATGAGCAGTTCTTC
TRBJ1-5 | - | TRBV6-1 | - | CASSEAPRLNQPQHF | TGTGCCAGCAGTGAAGCTCCCAGACTCAATCAGCCCCAGCATTTT
TRBJ2-3 | TRBD2 | TRBV3-1/TRBV3-2 | - | CASSQDQGLAGTDTQYF | TGTGCCAGCAGCCAAGATCAGGGACTAGCGGGCACAGATACGCAGTATTTT
TRBJ1-1 | TRBD1 | TRBV30 | - | CAWSQQGYTEAFF | TGTGCCTGGAGTCAACAGGGGTACACTGAAGCTTTCTTT
TRBJ2-7 | TRBD2 | TRBV18 | - | CASSPRLSGRGPYEQYF | TGTGCCAGCTCACCCCGGCTTAGCGGGAGAGGACCCTACGAGCAGTACTTC
TRBJ1-2 | - | TRBV19 | - | CASSVPAHRNHGYTF | TGTGCCAGTAGCGTCCCGGCCCACAGAAACCATGGCTACACCTTC
TRBJ2-7 | TRBD2 | TRBV20-1 | - | CSASVGAGAYEQYF | TGCAGTGCTAGTGTAGGAGCGGGAGCCTACGAGCAGTACTTC
TRBJ1-5 | - | TRBV28 | - | CASSSPREGYRPQHF | TGTGCCAGCAGTTCCCCGAGGGAAGGGTATCGGCCCCAGCATTTT
TRBJ1-3 | TRBD1 | TRBV28 | once | CASSPGGTGSLSGNTIYF | TGTGCCAGCAGCCCGGGTGGGACAGGTTCTCTCTCTGGAAACACCATATATTTT
TRBJ1-3 | - | TRBV6-6 | - | CASSYEGVYGNTIYF | TGTGCCAGCAGTTACGAAGGAGTATACGGAAACACCATATATTTT
TRBJ2-2 | - | TRBV6-4 | - | CASSDPNMGDTGELFF | TGTGCCAGCAGTGACCCGAACATGGGAGACACCGGGGAGCTGTTTTTT
TRBJ2-7 | - | TRBV7-6 | - | CASSLVPAIGEQYF | TGTGCCAGCAGCTTAGTGCCTGCGATCGGCGAGCAGTACTTC
TRBJ2-7 | TRBD1 | TRBV5-4 | - | CASSSRDSSYEQYF | TGTGCCAGCAGCTCCCGGGACAGCTCCTACGAGCAGTACTTC
TRBJ2-3 | TRBD2 | TRBV11-3 | - | CASSLSGRVADTQYF | TGTGCCAGCAGCTTGAGCGGGAGAGTCGCAGATACGCAGTATTTT
TRBJ2-1 | - | TRBV10-3 | - | CAISEDGTPLLKQFF | TGTGCCATCAGTGAGGACGGGACACCCTTACTGAAGCAGTTCTTC
TRBJ2-5 | - | TRBV11-2 | - | CASSLVRGETQYF | TGTGCCAGCAGCTTAGTCAGGGGTGAGACCCAGTACTTC
TRBJ2-3 | TRBD2 | TRBV11-2 | once | CASSPWTSARATDTQYF | TGTGCCAGCAGCCCGTGGACTAGCGCGCGAGCCACAGATACGCAGTATTTT
TRBJ2-7 | TRBD2 | TRBV4-2 | few | CASSPHGLAGVLYEQYF | TGTGCCAGCAGCCCCCACGGACTAGCGGGAGTTCTCTACGAGCAGTACTTC
TRBJ2-5 | TRBD1 | TRBV7-9 | - | CASSLKLRQGETQYF | TGTGCCAGCAGCTTAAAATTAAGACAGGGTGAGACCCAGTACTTC
TRBJ2-7 | TRBD1 | TRBV11-2 | - | CASSLGTGSYEQYF | TGTGCCAGCAGCTTAGGGACAGGTTCCTACGAGCAGTACTTC
TRBJ2-5 | TRBD2 | TRBV11-2 | - | CASSHGLAGEGETQYF | TGTGCCAGCAGTCATGGGCTAGCGGGAGAAGGGGAGACCCAGTACTTC
TRBJ2-5 | - | TRBV9 | - | CASSVASDPSWETQYF | TGTGCCAGCAGCGTAGCTAGTGACCCCTCGTGGGAGACCCAGTACTTC
TRBJ2-7 | - | TRBV7-2 | - | CASSLRGKKYF | TGTGCCAGCAGCCTTCGGGGAAAAAAGTACTTC
TRBJ1-4 | - | TRBV14 | - | CASSQEGGGRNEKLFF | TGTGCCAGCAGCCAAGAGGGCGGGGGTCGGAATGAAAAACTGTTTTTT
TRBJ1-3 | - | TRBV7-8 | - | CASSFQPQGNTIYF | TGTGCCAGCAGCTTCCAACCTCAGGGAAACACCATATATTTT
TRBJ2-7 | - | TRBV2 | - | CASRGWASYEQYF | TGTGCCAGCAGGGGTTGGGCTTCCTACGAGCAGTACTTC
TRBJ2-5 | - | TRBV14 | - | CASSREIWETQYF | TGTGCCAGCAGCCGCGAGATCTGGGAGACCCAGTACTTC
TRBJ2-3 | - | TRBV6-5 | - | CASSYVADTDTQYF | TGTGCCAGCAGTTACGTCGCGGACACAGATACGCAGTATTTT
TRBJ2-2 | - | TRBV4-1 | few | CASSQGLVPTGELFF | TGCGCCAGCAGCCAAGGACTAGTGCCCACCGGGGAGCTGTTTTTT
TRBJ1-2 | TRBD1 | TRBV3-1/TRBV3-2 | - | CASSQGTGQNYGYTF | TGTGCCAGCAGCCAAGGGACAGGCCAAAACTATGGCTACACCTTC
TRBJ2-2 | - | TRBV5-4 | - | CASSPQVLDTGELFF | TGTGCCAGCAGCCCGCAGGTTCTGGACACCGGGGAGCTGTTTTTT
TRBJ1-2 | - | TRBV7-2 | - | CASSWGGYGSDEEGYTF | TGTGCCAGCAGCTGGGGGGGGTATGGGTCGGATGAGGAGGGCTACACCTTC
TRBJ2-1 | TRBD1 | TRBV5-1 | - | CASRAETGLPNEQFF | TGCGCCAGCAGGGCGGAGACAGGGTTGCCCAATGAGCAGTTCTTC
TRBJ2-1 | - | TRBV3-1/TRBV3-2 | - | CASSQVSYEQFF | TGTGCCAGCAGCCAAGTATCCTATGAGCAGTTCTTC
TRBJ1-2 | - | TRBV28 | - | CASTDPTGGYTF | TGTGCCAGCACCGATCCGACGGGTGGCTACACCTTC
TRBJ2-3 | TRBD2 | TRBV29-1 | - | CSVPRLAGVSDTQYF | TGCAGCGTTCCCCGACTAGCGGGAGTGTCAGATACGCAGTATTTT
TRBJ1-4 | - | TRBV5-1 | - | CASSLVSSPDEKLFF | TGCGCCAGCAGCTTGGTTTCCTCACCGGATGAAAAACTGTTTTTT
TRBJ2-1 | - | TRBV9 | once | CASSVAGDYWEQFF | TGTGCCAGCAGCGTAGCCGGGGATTACTGGGAGCAGTTCTTC
TRBJ2-1 | TRBD1 | TRBV28 | - | CASGLGQGRNEQFF | TGTGCCAGCGGGCTTGGACAGGGTAGAAATGAGCAGTTCTTC
TRBJ1-2 | - | TRBV28 | - | CASYSGGQAGGYTF | TGTGCCAGCTACTCTGGGGGACAAGCAGGCGGCTACACCTTC
TRBJ2-1 | TRBD2 | TRBV9 | - | CASSGTSAGGAFF | TGTGCCAGCAGCGGGACTAGCGCAGGCGGAGCTTTCTTC
TRBJ2-1 | TRBD2 | TRBV27 | few | CASSSGRLGGGNEQFF | TGTGCCAGCAGTTCCGGAAGACTAGGCGGGGGCAATGAGCAGTTCTTC
TRBJ1-2 | TRBD1 | TRBV4-1 | - | CASSPILRGSNYGYTF | TGCGCCAGCAGCCCTATCCTCAGGGGGAGTAACTATGGCTACACCTTC
TRBJ2-7 | - | TRBV14 | - | CASSPLGGDSSYEQYF | TGTGCCAGCAGCCCATTGGGCGGGGATAGCTCCTACGAGCAGTACTTC
TRBJ2-7 | TRBD1 | TRBV7-3 | - | CASSLDRTRTYEQYF | TGTGCCAGCAGCTTGGACAGGACCCGCACCTACGAGCAGTACTTC
TRBJ1-2 | TRBD1 | TRBV24-1 | - | CATSENRGEGYTF | TGTGCCACCAGTGAAAACAGGGGCGAGGGCTACACCTTC
TRBJ1-2 | TRBD1 | TRBV5-1 | - | CASSLAGTDGYTF | TGCGCCAGCAGCTTGGCCGGGACAGATGGCTACACCTTC